This T cell receptor (beta chain) is drawn from a study of breast tumors, draining lymph nodes, adjacent tissues. Study-wide results and caveats: Luminal-like breast cancer showed significantly greater tumor-nontumor repertoire similarity than basal-like breast cancer did. Tumor TCR diversity was below lymph nodes but above nontumor tissue. Findings are consistent with lymph node origin and intratumoral expansion of most tumor T cells.

Axillary draining lymph nodes of breast cancer patients supplied the node samples. This clonotype has ten or more counts. Its antigen remains unknown. TCRdb re-called the multiplex PCR reads through MiXCR, storing one row per CDR3 protein. The table has roughly 260,000 distinct CDR3 sequences, 30% to 35% seen once; the top ten hold about 1.2%. V dropped 4 bases and J dropped 3 bases, with 10 bases sitting between them. Per the germline V gene, CDR1 is DFQATT and CDR2 is SNEGSKA (reference sequence). The CDR3 covers 12 residues. The TCR was taken from a female donor with breast cancer. Some clones in this sample may be carry-over from other donors' samples. The source material was axillary lymph node tissue. The chain uses TRBV20-1 and TRBJ2-7; D is perhaps TRBD1 (5 bases). CDR3 DNA sequence: TGCAGTGCTACAGACAGCGTCTACGAGCAGTACTTC. Amino acid sequence: CSATDSVYEQYF.